The 26 T cell receptor beta chains below come from one sample, sequenced in a study of a mutant IDH1 vaccine in newly diagnosed glioma. Some clones are missing from TCRdb's copy, which holds only in-frame ones; the method was immunoSEQ multiplex PCR. The sample records tens of thousands of clones, 91% being singletons. Time point given: baseline, week 1 (first vaccination visit). Specified treatment: pre-vaccination baseline after standard-of-care therapy. Sequencing used PBMCs, obtained from a glioma patient treated with radiotherapy, temozolomide or both. These receptors were taken from a man aged 50 or older with glioma.

The J gene is TRBJ1-2, the V gene TRBV4-3; D not resolved. Deletions cut 1 base from V and 8 bases from J, with 14 bases between. This CDR3 is 14 amino acids long. Germline V gene lookup returns CDR1 LGHNA and CDR2 YSLEER. CDR3 DNA sequence: TGCGCCAGCAGCCAAGGTCGGGGAGAGCCAGGCTACACCTTC. It is translated as CASSQGRGEPGYTF.

The rearrangement joins TRBV5-1 to TRBJ1-1, with a weak D call TRBD1 (6 bases). This CDR3 region has 20 residues. Germline V CDR1 and CDR2: SGHRS, YFSETQ. V lost 2 bases and J lost 0, with 26 bases in between. The CDR3 here is CASSFRTAVQEDPVNTEAFF. The CDR3 region has the DNA TGCGCCAGCAGCTTCCGGACAGCGGTTCAGGAGGACCCCGTGAACACTGAAGCTTTCTTT.

V usage is TRBV18 and J usage is TRBJ1-6; 11 nucleotides match TRBD1. The V gene end was trimmed by 2 bases and the J gene end by 1 base; junction bases not matched to a gene: 7. The CDR3 has 19 residues. CDR1 and CDR2 from the germline V gene are KGHSH and LQKENI. CDR3 sequence: CASSPSRTGGRSYNSPLHF. The CDR3 DNA follows: TGTGCCAGCTCACCATCTCGGACAGGGGGCAGATCCTATAATTCACCCCTCCACTTT.

The V gene is TRBV7-2, the J gene TRBJ1-5; 9 bases align to TRBD1. Losses at the gene ends were 6 bases for V and 7 bases for J; bases not matched to a gene: 7. CDR1 is SGHTA, CDR2 FQGNSA, per germline. The CDR3 totals 14 residues. CDR3 region: CASSETGGGQPQHF. In nucleotides, the CDR3 is TGTGCCAGCAGTGAAACAGGGGGCGGGCAGCCCCAGCATTTT. Based on the CDR3 plus reference TRBV7-2 and TRBJ1-5, the full variable domain is GAGVSQSPSNKVTEKGKDVELRCDPISGHTALYWYRQSLGQGLEFLIYFQGNSAPDKSGLPSDRFSAERTGGSVSTLTIQRTQQEDSAVYLCASSETGGGQPQHFGDGTRLSIL.

The V call is TRBV5-8, the J call TRBJ1-4; maybe TRBD1 (5 bases). The V gene lost 6 bases and the J gene lost 5 bases, with 17 bases spanning the gap. The CDR3 consists of 15 residues. Germline V gives CDR1 SGHTS, CDR2 YDEGEE. CDR3 loop: CASTLQGLRNEKLFF. In DNA, the CDR3 is TGTGCCAGCACTCTGCAGGGACTACGAAATGAAAAACTGTTTTTT. The variable domain in full, with the rest retrieved from reference TRBV5-8 and TRBJ1-4, is EAGVTQSPTHLIKTRGQQATLRCSPISGHTSVYWYQQALGLGLQFLLWYDEGEERNRGNFPPRFSGRQFPNYSSELNVNALELEDSALYLCASTLQGLRNEKLFFGSGTQLSVL.

The chain couples TRBV7-2 to TRBJ2-5, with 9 bases that match TRBD2. The CDR3 is 14 amino acids. V was clipped by 7 bases and J by 1 base; unmatched bases: 4. In germline, CDR1 is SGHTA, CDR2 FQGNSA. CDR3 coding DNA: TGTGCCAGCAATCGGCGGGGGGGCCAAGAGACCCAGTACTTC. Translated: CASNRRGGQETQYF.

The gene calls are TRBV30 and TRBJ1-4; D gene unclear. CDR3 length: 12 amino acids. The germline V gene encodes CDR1 GTSNPN and CDR2 SVGIG (reference sequence). V was cut by 0 bases and J by 11 bases, with 10 bases left in between. CDR3 sequence (DNA): TGTGCCTGGAGTGTACCTGGAGGGAAACTGTTTTTT. The encoded protein is CAWSVPGGKLFF.

The gene calls are TRBV14 and TRBJ1-1, with a tentative D call TRBD1 (6 bases). CDR1 and CDR2 (germline): SGHDN, FVKESK. Trimming left V 2 bases short and J 1 base short, with 17 bases between. This CDR3 spans 17 amino acids. DNA for the CDR3: TGTGCCAGCAGCCAATCGGGCAGGGGAAGGGGGAACACTGAAGCTTTCTTT. It codes for CASSQSGRGRGNTEAFF.

The chain carries TRBV29-1 and TRBJ2-7, with D possibly matching TRBD1 (7 bases). Germline V gene data show CDR1 as SQVTM and CDR2 as ANQGSEA. V was cut by 3 bases and J by 0 bases, with 18 bases left in between. This CDR3 contains 16 residues. CDR3 region: CSVERGQGGSSYEQYF. CDR3 nucleotide sequence: TGCAGCGTTGAGCGGGGTCAGGGGGGAAGCTCCTACGAGCAGTACTTC.

This chain connects TRBV18 to TRBJ2-1; 13 bases line up with TRBD2. CDR3 size: 16 residues. V gave up 4 bases and J gave up 5 bases; unmatched junction bases: 5. Germline values: CDR1 KGHSH, CDR2 LQKENI. The CDR3 bases are TGTGCCAGCTCACTCCAACTAGCGGGGGGGGACAATGAGCAGTTCTTC. Protein: CASSLQLAGGDNEQFF.

CDR3: CASSQQGGGNSPLHF. CDR3 in DNA: TGCGCCAGCAGCCAACAGGGCGGCGGTAATTCACCCCTCCACTTT. The rearrangement links TRBV4-3 to TRBJ1-6; weak D call: TRBD1 (5 bases). V shed 2 bases and J shed 6 bases, with 11 bases lying between them. The germline V gene has CDR1 LGHNA and CDR2 YSLEER. The CDR3 is 15 amino acids.

The chain couples TRBV7-9 to TRBJ2-6; 9 bases map to TRBD1. The V segment lost 5 bases and the J segment 0 bases; nucleotides outside the gene matches: 11. Per the germline V gene, CDR1 is SEHNR and CDR2 is FQNEAQ (reference sequence). This CDR3 region has 19 residues. CDR3 in DNA: TGTGCCAGCAGCCCCCGTAGGGACAGGGCCCTCTCTGGGGCCAACGTCCTGACTTTC. The encoded protein is CASSPRRDRALSGANVLTF.

V gene TRBV19 combines with J gene TRBJ1-2; TRBD1 matches 7 bases. Germline-derived CDR1 and CDR2 are LNHDA and SQIVND (reference sequence). The CDR3 length is 12 residues. V was pared by 7 bases and J by 7 bases, with 6 bases of the junction left unmatched. This CDR3 is CASNTGASGYTF. The CDR3 nucleotides are TGTGCCAGTAACACAGGGGCGTCTGGCTACACCTTC.

J is TRBJ2-1 and V is TRBV6-5; TRBD1 aligns across 9 bases. This CDR3 contains 16 residues. Germline V gene data show CDR1 as MNHEY and CDR2 as SVGAGI. Losses at the gene ends were 4 bases for V and 9 bases for J; bases not matched to a gene: 13. Here the CDR3 reads CASSSIPGTGTIEQFF. The CDR3 DNA reads as TGTGCCAGCAGTTCGATCCCCGGGACAGGGACTATTGAGCAGTTCTTC.

The genes are TRBV5-1 and TRBJ1-2; weak D call: TRBD1 (6 bases). With 0 bases removed from V and 6 bases from J, the gap between germline ends came to 18 bases. In germline, CDR1 is SGHRS, CDR2 YFSETQ. The CDR3 has 16 amino acids. CDR3 nucleotide sequence: TGCGCCAGCAGCTTGGATCCCAGGGGTACGTTCGATGGCTACACCTTC. Translating gives CASSLDPRGTFDGYTF.

This chain uses TRBV2 with TRBJ2-7, with 9 bases lining up with TRBD1. The V segment lost 7 bases and the J segment 3 bases; nucleotides outside the gene matches: 10. This CDR3 contains 15 residues. Germline loops: CDR1 SNHLY, CDR2 FYNNEI. CDR3 nucleotide sequence: TGTGCCAGCATGACCCCGGGACAGGGAAGCTACGAGCAGTACTTC. Translation gives CASMTPGQGSYEQYF.

The chain is built from TRBV27 and TRBJ2-7, with 9 bases aligning to TRBD1. The J segment lost 0 bases and the V segment lost 6 bases, leaving 9 bases of the junction unmatched. CDR3 length: 16 residues. The V gene's germline CDR1 is MNHEY and CDR2 SMNVEV (reference sequence). The CDR3 reads CASRPIQGADSYEQYF. The CDR3 bases are TGTGCCAGCAGACCAATACAGGGGGCTGACTCCTACGAGCAGTACTTC.

J is TRBJ2-1 and V is TRBV5-1; D tentatively fits TRBD1 or TRBD2 (6 bases each). In germline, CDR1 is SGHRS, CDR2 YFSETQ. The CDR3 sequence is 17 residues long. The V and J ends lost 1 base and 2 bases respectively, with 16 bases between them. CDR3 bases: TGCGCCAGCAGCTTGAGGGGGGTGACGGTCACCTACAATGAGCAGTTCTTC. It codes for CASSLRGVTVTYNEQFF.

V usage is TRBV4-1 and J usage is TRBJ2-5; 8 positions agree with TRBD1. This CDR3 contains 14 residues. Trimming cost V 3 bases and J 4 bases; bases outside gene matches: 4. Germline V CDR1 and CDR2: MGHRA, YSYEKL. The CDR3 loop reads CASSHGQGGETQYF. The CDR3 DNA reads as TGCGCCAGCAGCCACGGACAGGGAGGAGAGACCCAGTACTTC.

The chain is built from TRBV7-6 and TRBJ2-3; D may match TRBD1 or TRBD2 (7 bases each). Germline assignment: CDR1 SGHVS and CDR2 FNYEAQ. The V and J ends lost 6 bases and 5 bases respectively, with 15 bases between them. This CDR3 contains 14 residues. The CDR3 nucleotides read TGTGCCAGCAGGCCAGGGGGGGCCAAAGATACGCAGTATTTT. It specifies CASRPGGAKDTQYF. The full variable domain, rest sourced from reference TRBV7-6 and TRBJ2-3, is GAGVSQSPRYKVTKRGQDVALRCDPISGHVSLYWYRQALGQGPEFLTYFNYEAQQDKSGLPNDRFSAERPEGSISTLTIQRTEQRDSAMYRCASRPGGAKDTQYFGPGTRLTVL.

The CDR3 region has the DNA TGCGCCAGCAGCCTCGGCGTAACGAGTGAGCAGTACTTC. Protein: CASSLGVTSEQYF. This chain links TRBV5-1 with TRBJ2-7; D is unresolved. This CDR3 contains 13 residues. V gave up 4 bases and J gave up 7 bases, with 15 bases separating them. Germline V gene lookup returns CDR1 SGHRS and CDR2 YFSETQ.

The rearrangement uses TRBV9 and TRBJ1-2; TRBD1 matches at 10 bases. V lost 4 bases and J lost 2; bases outside the gene matches: 8. The CDR3 sequence is 16 residues long. In germline, CDR1 is SGDLS, CDR2 YYNGEE. The CDR3 protein is CASSLGQGEFNYGYTF. CDR3 DNA sequence: TGTGCCAGCAGCCTCGGACAGGGGGAGTTCAACTATGGCTACACCTTC.

V is TRBV7-2 and J is TRBJ2-7, with D perhaps TRBD2 (6 bases). Deletions cut 8 bases from V and 0 bases from J, with 14 bases between. The CDR3 runs 14 residues. Germline V gene lookup returns CDR1 SGHTA and CDR2 FQGNSA. As DNA, the CDR3 is TGTGCCAGCTCCTACGGGAGTGGCTCCTACGAGCAGTACTTC. It translates to CASSYGSGSYEQYF.

This clone was counted a few times. The chain uses TRBV30 and TRBJ1-2; D is undetermined. Between the trimmed V and J ends, which lost 3 bases and 7 bases, there was a span of 6 bases. In germline, CDR1 is GTSNPN, CDR2 SVGIG (reference sequence). There are 10 residues in the CDR3. CDR3 amino acids: CAWRKGGYTF. CDR3 DNA sequence: TGTGCCTGGAGGAAGGGTGGCTACACCTTC.

V is TRBV30 and J is TRBJ1-3; TRBD1 might be the D (5 bases). The germline CDR1 and CDR2 sequences are GTSNPN and SVGIG (reference sequence). Deletions cut 3 bases from V and 3 bases from J, with 15 bases between. The CDR3 runs 15 residues. The CDR3 protein is CAWRSNGAGGNTIYF. CDR3 nucleotide sequence: TGTGCCTGGAGGTCTAATGGGGCCGGTGGAAACACCATATATTTT. The variable domain in full, with the rest retrieved from reference TRBV30 and TRBJ1-3, is SQTIHQWPATLVQPVGSPLSLECTVEGTSNPNLYWYRQAAGRGLQLLFYSVGIGQISSEVPQNLSASRPQDRQFILSSKKLLLSDSGFYLCAWRSNGAGGNTIYFGEGSWLTVV.

The chain is built from TRBV6-5 and TRBJ2-1; TRBD1 matches at 10 bases. This CDR3 region has 14 residues. The V segment lost 2 bases and the J segment 8 bases; nucleotides outside the gene matches: 3. Germline CDR1 and CDR2: MNHEY and SVGAGI. CDR3 coding DNA: TGTGCCAGCAGTTACCGGGACAGGGGATATGAGCAGTTCTTC. Translation gives CASSYRDRGYEQFF.